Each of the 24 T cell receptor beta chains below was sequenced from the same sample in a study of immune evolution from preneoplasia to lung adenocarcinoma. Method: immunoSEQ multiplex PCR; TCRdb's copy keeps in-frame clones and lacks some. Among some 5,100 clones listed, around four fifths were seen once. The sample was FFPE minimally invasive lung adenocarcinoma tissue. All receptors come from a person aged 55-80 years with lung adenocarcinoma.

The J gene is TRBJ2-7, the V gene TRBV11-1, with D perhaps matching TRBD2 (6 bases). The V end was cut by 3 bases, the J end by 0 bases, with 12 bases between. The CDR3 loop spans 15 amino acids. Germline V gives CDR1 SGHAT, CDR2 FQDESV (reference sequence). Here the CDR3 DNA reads TGTGCCAGCAGCTTTTCGGGGGAGGTCTCCTACGAGCAGTACTTC. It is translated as CASSFSGEVSYEQYF.

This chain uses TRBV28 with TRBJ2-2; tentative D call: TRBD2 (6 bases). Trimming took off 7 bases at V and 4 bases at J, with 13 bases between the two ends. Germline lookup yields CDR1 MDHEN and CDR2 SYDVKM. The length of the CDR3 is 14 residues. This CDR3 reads CASIWGAGTGELFF. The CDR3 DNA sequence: TGTGCCAGCATTTGGGGAGCGGGCACCGGGGAGCTGTTTTTT.

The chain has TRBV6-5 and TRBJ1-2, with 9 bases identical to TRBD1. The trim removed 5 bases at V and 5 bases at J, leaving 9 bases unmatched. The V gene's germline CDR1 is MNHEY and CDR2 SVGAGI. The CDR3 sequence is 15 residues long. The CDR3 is CASSRQGGEAYGYTF. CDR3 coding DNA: TGTGCCAGCAGTCGACAGGGGGGGGAAGCATATGGCTACACCTTC.

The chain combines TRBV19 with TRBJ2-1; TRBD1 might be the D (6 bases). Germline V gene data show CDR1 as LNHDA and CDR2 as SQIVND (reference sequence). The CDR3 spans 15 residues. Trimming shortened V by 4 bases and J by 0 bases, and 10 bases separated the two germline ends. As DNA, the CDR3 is TGTGCCAGTAGTACGGACAGCATCTCCTACAATGAGCAGTTCTTC. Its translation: CASSTDSISYNEQFF. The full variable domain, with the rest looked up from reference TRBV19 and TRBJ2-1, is DGGITQSPKYLFRKEGQNVTLSCEQNLNHDAMYWYRQDPGQGLRLIYYSQIVNDFQKGDIAEGYSVSREKKESFPLTVTSAQKNPTAFYLCASSTDSISYNEQFFGPGTRLTVL.

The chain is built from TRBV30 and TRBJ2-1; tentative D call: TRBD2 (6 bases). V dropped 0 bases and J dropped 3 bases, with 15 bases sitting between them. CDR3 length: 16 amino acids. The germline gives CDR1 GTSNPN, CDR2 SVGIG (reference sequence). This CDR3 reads CAWSVLSGLLYNEQFF. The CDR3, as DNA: TGTGCCTGGAGTGTACTGTCGGGACTCCTCTACAATGAGCAGTTCTTC.

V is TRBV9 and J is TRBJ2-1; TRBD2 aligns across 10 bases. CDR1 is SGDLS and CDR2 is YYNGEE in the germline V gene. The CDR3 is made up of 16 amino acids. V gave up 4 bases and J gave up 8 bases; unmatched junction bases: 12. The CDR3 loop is CASSPRVASGSYEQFF. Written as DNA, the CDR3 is TGTGCCAGCAGCCCGAGGGTGGCTAGCGGGAGTTATGAGCAGTTCTTC. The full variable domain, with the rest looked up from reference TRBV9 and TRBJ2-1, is DSGVTQTPKHLITATGQRVTLRCSPRSGDLSVYWYQQSLDQGLQFLIQYYNGEERAKGNILERFSAQQFPDLHSELNLSSLELGDSALYFCASSPRVASGSYEQFFGPGTRLTVL.

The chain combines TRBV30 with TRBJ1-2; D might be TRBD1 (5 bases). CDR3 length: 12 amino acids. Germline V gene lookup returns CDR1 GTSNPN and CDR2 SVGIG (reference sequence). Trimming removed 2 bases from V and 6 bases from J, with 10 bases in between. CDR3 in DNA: TGTGCCTGGAGTACGGGGGTAGATGGCTACACCTTC. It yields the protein CAWSTGVDGYTF. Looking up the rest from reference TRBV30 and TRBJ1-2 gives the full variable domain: SQTIHQWPATLVQPVGSPLSLECTVEGTSNPNLYWYRQAAGRGLQLLFYSVGIGQISSEVPQNLSASRPQDRQFILSSKKLLLSDSGFYLCAWSTGVDGYTFGSGTRLTVV.

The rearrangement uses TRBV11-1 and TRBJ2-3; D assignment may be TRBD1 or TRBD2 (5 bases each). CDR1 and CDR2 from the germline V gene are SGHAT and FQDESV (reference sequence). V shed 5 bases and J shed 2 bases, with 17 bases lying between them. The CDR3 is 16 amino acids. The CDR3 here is CASSLDRDGLTDTQYF. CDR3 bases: TGTGCCAGCAGCCTAGACCGGGACGGACTCACAGATACGCAGTATTTT.

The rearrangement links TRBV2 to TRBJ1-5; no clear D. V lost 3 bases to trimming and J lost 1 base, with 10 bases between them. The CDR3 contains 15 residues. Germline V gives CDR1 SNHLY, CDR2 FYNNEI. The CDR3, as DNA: TGTGCCAGCAGTGATTGGGGAGGAAGCAATCAGCCCCAGCATTTT. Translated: CASSDWGGSNQPQHF.

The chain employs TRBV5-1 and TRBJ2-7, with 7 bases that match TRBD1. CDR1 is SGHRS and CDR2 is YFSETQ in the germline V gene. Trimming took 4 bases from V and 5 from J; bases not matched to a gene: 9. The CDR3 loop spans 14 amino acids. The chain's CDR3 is CASSPLQGPNEQYF. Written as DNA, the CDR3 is TGCGCCAGCAGCCCGCTACAGGGGCCCAACGAGCAGTACTTC. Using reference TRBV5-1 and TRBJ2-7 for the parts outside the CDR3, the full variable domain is KAGVTQTPRYLIKTRGQQVTLSCSPISGHRSVSWYQQTPGQGLQFLFEYFSETQRNKGNFPGRFSGRQFSNSRSEMNVSTLELGDSALYLCASSPLQGPNEQYFGPGTRLTVT.

CDR3 loop: CASSLGQKNGYTF. CDR3 DNA: TGTGCCAGCAGCCTAGGACAGAAGAATGGCTACACCTTC. The chain couples TRBV7-9 to TRBJ1-2; D may be TRBD1 (6 bases). Germline V gives CDR1 SEHNR, CDR2 FQNEAQ (reference sequence). V lost 5 bases and J lost 6, with 13 bases in between. CDR3 length: 13 residues.

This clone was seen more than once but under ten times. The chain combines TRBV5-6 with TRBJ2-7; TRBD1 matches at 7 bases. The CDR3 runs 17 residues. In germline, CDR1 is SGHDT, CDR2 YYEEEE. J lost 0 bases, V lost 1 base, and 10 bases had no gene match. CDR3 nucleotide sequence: TGTGCCAGCAGCTTGCCTTCAAGAGGGGGCACCTCCTACGAGCAGTACTTC. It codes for CASSLPSRGGTSYEQYF.

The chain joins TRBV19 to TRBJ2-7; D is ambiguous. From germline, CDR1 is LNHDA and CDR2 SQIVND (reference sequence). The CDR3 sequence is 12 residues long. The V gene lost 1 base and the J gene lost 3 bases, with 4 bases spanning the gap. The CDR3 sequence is CASSIGGYEQYF. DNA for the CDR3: TGTGCCAGTAGTATAGGGGGCTACGAGCAGTACTTC.

The CDR3 here is CSASRPGELFF. The DNA for the CDR3 is TGCAGTGCATCCAGACCCGGGGAGCTGTTTTTT. The chain carries TRBV20-1 and TRBJ2-2; D gene unclear. Trimming took off 6 bases at V and 6 bases at J, with 8 bases between the two ends. In germline, CDR1 is DFQATT, CDR2 SNEGSKA (reference sequence). This CDR3 is 11 amino acids long.

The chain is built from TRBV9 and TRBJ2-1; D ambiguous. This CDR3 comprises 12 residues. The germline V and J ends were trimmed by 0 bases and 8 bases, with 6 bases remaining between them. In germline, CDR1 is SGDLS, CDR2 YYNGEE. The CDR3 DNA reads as TGTGCCAGCAGCGTAGCCAATCATGAGCAGTTCTTC. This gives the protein CASSVANHEQFF.

The CDR3 nucleotides read TGTGCCAGCAGTTACATGCGGGAGAGTATTGAGCAGTTCTTC. Its translation is CASSYMRESIEQFF. This chain joins TRBV6-5 and TRBJ2-1; 7 nucleotides line up with TRBD2. The CDR3 loop spans 14 amino acids. In germline, CDR1 is MNHEY, CDR2 SVGAGI. The junction had 7 bases not matched to a gene; V was cut back by 2 bases and J by 9 bases.

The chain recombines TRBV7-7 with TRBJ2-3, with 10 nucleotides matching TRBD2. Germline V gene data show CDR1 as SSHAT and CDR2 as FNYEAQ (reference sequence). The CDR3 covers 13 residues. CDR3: CARSGTSVDTQYF. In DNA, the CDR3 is TGTGCTAGGTCCGGGACTAGCGTAGATACGCAGTATTTT.

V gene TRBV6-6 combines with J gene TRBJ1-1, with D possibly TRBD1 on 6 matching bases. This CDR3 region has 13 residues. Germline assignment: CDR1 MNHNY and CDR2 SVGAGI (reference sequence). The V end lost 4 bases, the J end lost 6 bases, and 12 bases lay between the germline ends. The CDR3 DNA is TGTGCCAGCAGTTTCTCTCAGGGGCCTGAAGCTTTCTTT. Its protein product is CASSFSQGPEAFF.

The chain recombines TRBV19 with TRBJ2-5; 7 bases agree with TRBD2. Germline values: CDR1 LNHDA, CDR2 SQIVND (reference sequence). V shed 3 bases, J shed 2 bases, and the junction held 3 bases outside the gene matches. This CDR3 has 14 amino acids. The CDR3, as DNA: TGTGCCAGTAGTATTGGGGGGGTTCAAGAGACCCAGTACTTC. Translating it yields CASSIGGVQETQYF. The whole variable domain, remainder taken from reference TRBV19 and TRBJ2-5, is DGGITQSPKYLFRKEGQNVTLSCEQNLNHDAMYWYRQDPGQGLRLIYYSQIVNDFQKGDIAEGYSVSREKKESFPLTVTSAQKNPTAFYLCASSIGGVQETQYFGPGTRLLVL.

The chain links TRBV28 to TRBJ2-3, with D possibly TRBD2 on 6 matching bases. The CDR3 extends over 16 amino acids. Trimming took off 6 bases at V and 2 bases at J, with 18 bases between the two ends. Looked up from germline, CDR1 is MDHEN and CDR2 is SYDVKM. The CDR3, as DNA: TGTGCCAGCAGGGGGAGGTCCGGGGCTTCCACAGATACGCAGTATTTT. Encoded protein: CASRGRSGASTDTQYF.

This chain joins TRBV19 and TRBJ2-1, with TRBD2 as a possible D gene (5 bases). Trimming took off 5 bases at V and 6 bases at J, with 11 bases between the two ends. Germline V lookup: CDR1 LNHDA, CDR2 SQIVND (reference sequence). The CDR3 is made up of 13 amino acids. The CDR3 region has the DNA TGTGCCAGTAGTCCCGGAGGCAGCAATGAGCAGTTCTTC. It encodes CASSPGGSNEQFF.

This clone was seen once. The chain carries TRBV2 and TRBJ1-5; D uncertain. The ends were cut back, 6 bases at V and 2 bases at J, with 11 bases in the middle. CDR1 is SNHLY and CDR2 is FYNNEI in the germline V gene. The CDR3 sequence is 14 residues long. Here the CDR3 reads CASSPLVGNQPQHF. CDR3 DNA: TGTGCCAGCAGCCCTCTCGTGGGCAATCAGCCCCAGCATTTT.

CDR3 sequence: CSVESGGSRRNQPQHF. The CDR3 coding sequence is TGCAGCGTTGAATCGGGAGGGTCCCGTCGCAATCAGCCCCAGCATTTT. The chain is built from TRBV29-1 and TRBJ1-5; D gene unclear. The CDR3 is 16 amino acids. V lost 2 bases and J lost 2, with 16 bases in between. Germline CDR1 reads SQVTM; CDR2 reads ANQGSEA.

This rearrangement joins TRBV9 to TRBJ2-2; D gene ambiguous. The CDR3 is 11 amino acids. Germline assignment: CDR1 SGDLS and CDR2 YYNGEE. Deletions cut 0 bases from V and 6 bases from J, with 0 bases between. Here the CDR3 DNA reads TGTGCCAGCAGCGTAGCCGGGGAGCTGTTTTTT. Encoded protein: CASSVAGELFF.